Listed here are 21 T cell receptor beta chains from one sample, sequenced in a study of a mutant IDH1 vaccine in newly diagnosed glioma. TCRdb's table, derived via immunoSEQ multiplex PCR, lists solely in-frame clones and lacks some. This table holds about 43,000 clones, 84% found once. Time point meaning: week 23, last vaccination. Every single dose of the vaccine, 300 ug of mutant IDH1 20-mer peptide, came with topical imiquimod. The antigens these receptors bind are not known. The specimen comprised PBMCs, sampled from a glioma patient whose treatment included an IDH1 peptide vaccine. The source is a woman aged 18 to 35 with glioma. Some clones in this sample may be carry-over from other donors' samples.

The chain couples TRBV6-1 to TRBJ1-1; TRBD1 agrees at 7 bases. J gave up 3 bases and V 4 bases, and 8 bases lay outside the gene matches. Per the germline V gene, CDR1 is MNHNS and CDR2 is SASEGT. The CDR3 length is 15 residues. The CDR3, as DNA: TGTGCCAGCAGTGGCAGGGGGGGGGATCACACTGAAGCTTTCTTT. It specifies CASSGRGGDHTEAFF.

CDR3 in amino acids: CASSERDRKFSYNEQFF. In DNA, the CDR3 is TGTGCCAGCAGCGAGAGGGACCGTAAATTTTCCTACAATGAGCAGTTCTTC. This rearrangement joins TRBV9 to TRBJ2-1; D may match TRBD1 or TRBD2 (5 bases each). Looked up from germline, CDR1 is SGDLS and CDR2 is YYNGEE. Trimming removed 3 bases at V and 1 base at J, with 17 bases between. This CDR3 is 17 amino acids long.

The chain links TRBV6-1 to TRBJ2-4, with TRBD2 as a possible D gene (6 bases). Trimming shortened V by 4 bases and J by 4 bases, and 14 bases separated the two germline ends. The CDR3 spans 15 residues. Germline V gene sequence: CDR1 MNHNS, CDR2 SASEGT. For the CDR3, the DNA is TGTGCCAGCAGTGTGGGTAGCGGCCTTAAAAACATTCAGTACTTC. It encodes CASSVGSGLKNIQYF.

The chain combines TRBV19 with TRBJ1-2, with D possibly being TRBD1 (5 bases). CDR1 and CDR2 from the germline V gene are LNHDA and SQIVND (reference sequence). This CDR3 region has 16 residues. Trimming took 1 base from V and 3 from J, leaving 15 bases between them. The CDR3 loop reads CASSIGWGLRDYGYTF. DNA of the CDR3: TGTGCCAGTAGTATAGGTTGGGGGTTACGGGACTATGGCTACACCTTC.

This chain connects TRBV5-1 to TRBJ1-1; 8 bases map to TRBD1. The V gene's germline CDR1 is SGHRS and CDR2 YFSETQ. This CDR3 has 14 residues. After removal of 4 bases from V and 4 bases from J, the junction contained 6 bases not matched to a gene. CDR3 residues: CASSAQGAGTEAFF. The CDR3 DNA follows: TGCGCCAGCAGCGCTCAGGGGGCCGGCACTGAAGCTTTCTTT.

This clone was observed a few times. CDR3 in DNA: TGTGCCAGCAGCTATAGTTCGGGACCCCAGCATTTT. Protein sequence: CASSYSSGPQHF. The chain joins TRBV6-6 to TRBJ1-5, with D unresolved. Germline V gives CDR1 MNHNY, CDR2 SVGAGI (reference sequence). V lost 6 bases to trimming and J lost 10 bases, with 13 bases between them. The CDR3 runs 12 residues.

The chain links TRBV29-1 to TRBJ2-7, with D possibly called TRBD1 or TRBD2 (5 bases each). Trimming cost V 4 bases and J 3 bases, with 19 bases left between them. The CDR3 loop spans 15 amino acids. The germline CDR1 and CDR2 sequences are SQVTM and ANQGSEA. The CDR3 nucleotides read TGCAGCGTTGGGGTACCGAGGGGTCCCCACTACGAGCAGTACTTC. Its translation is CSVGVPRGPHYEQYF.

The CDR3 here is CASSWGGGLEETQYF. CDR3 nucleotides: TGTGCCAGTAGTTGGGGTGGGGGACTGGAAGAGACCCAGTACTTC. The chain joins TRBV19 to TRBJ2-5, with D perhaps TRBD2 (6 bases). Germline-derived CDR1 and CDR2 are LNHDA and SQIVND (reference sequence). The CDR3 extends over 15 amino acids. Trimming cost V 5 bases and J 3 bases, with 16 bases left between them.

The V call is TRBV7-9, the J call TRBJ1-4, with D perhaps matching TRBD1 (5 bases). Germline lookup yields CDR1 SEHNR and CDR2 FQNEAQ (reference sequence). The length of the CDR3 is 16 residues. V lost 1 base and J 0 bases, leaving 9 bases between the germline ends. This CDR3 is CASSLDRFATNEKLFF. As DNA, the CDR3 is TGTGCCAGCAGCTTAGACAGGTTTGCAACTAATGAAAAACTGTTTTTT.

The rearrangement joins TRBV5-6 to TRBJ2-5, with 8 positions matching TRBD2. Germline CDR1 reads SGHDT; CDR2 reads YYEEEE. The junction had 2 bases not matched to a gene; V was cut back by 3 bases and J by 1 base. The CDR3 has 14 amino acids. The CDR3 DNA follows: TGTGCCAGCAGCTCGGGGGGGGTCCAAGAGACCCAGTACTTC. Translated, it gives CASSSGGVQETQYF.

This chain joins TRBV9 and TRBJ1-2; D unclear. V shed 5 bases and J shed 6 bases, with 14 bases lying between them. Germline loops: CDR1 SGDLS, CDR2 YYNGEE. The CDR3 totals 13 residues. The CDR3 here is CASRAGRKDGYTF. The CDR3 DNA reads as TGTGCCAGCAGGGCCGGGAGGAAGGATGGCTACACCTTC.

The gene calls are TRBV6-6 and TRBJ1-2; 7 positions match TRBD1. Per the germline V gene, CDR1 is MNHNY and CDR2 is SVGAGI (reference sequence). V lost 5 bases to trimming and J lost 6 bases; unmatched junction nucleotides: 12. This CDR3 contains 15 residues. CDR3 region: CASSRTLAGTDGYTF. The CDR3 DNA reads TGTGCCAGCAGTCGGACGCTCGCCGGGACAGATGGCTACACCTTC.

CDR3 loop: CASSWLAGGLSQTQYF. CDR3 nucleotide sequence: TGTGCCAGCAGCTGGCTAGCGGGGGGGCTTTCTCAGACCCAGTACTTC. The chain is built from TRBV7-9 and TRBJ2-5; 12 bases agree with TRBD2. Germline V gene sequence: CDR1 SEHNR, CDR2 FQNEAQ (reference sequence). There are 16 residues in the CDR3. The J segment lost 6 bases and the V segment lost 4 bases, leaving 9 bases of the junction unmatched.

V usage is TRBV4-2 and J usage is TRBJ1-1, with 8 nucleotides matching TRBD1. Germline V gives CDR1 LGHNA, CDR2 YNFKEQ. The V gene end was trimmed by 1 base and the J gene end by 4 bases; junction bases not matched to a gene: 5. The CDR3 has 15 residues. CDR3 sequence reads: CASSQGGQGGTEAFF. The CDR3 bases are TGTGCCAGCAGCCAAGGAGGACAGGGTGGCACTGAAGCTTTCTTT.

The gene calls are TRBV13 and TRBJ1-1; D is ambiguous. Germline V gene lookup returns CDR1 PRHDT and CDR2 FYEKMQ (reference sequence). Trimming stripped 4 bases from V and 1 base from J, with 4 bases between. This CDR3 contains 12 residues. DNA for the CDR3: TGTGCCAGCAGCTCCCAGAACACTGAAGCTTTCTTT. Its translation: CASSSQNTEAFF.

The rearrangement joins TRBV27 to TRBJ2-1; D unresolved. Trimming took 6 bases from V and 3 from J, leaving 3 bases between them. Germline V gene lookup returns CDR1 MNHEY and CDR2 SMNVEV (reference sequence). CDR3 length: 11 residues. Here the CDR3 DNA reads TGTGCCAGCAGCGACTACAATGAGCAGTTCTTC. Residues: CASSDYNEQFF.

The V call is TRBV23-1, the J call TRBJ2-1; a weak D match, TRBD1 (6 bases). TRBV23-1 is classed as an ORF, of uncertain function. Trimming cost V 2 bases and J 2 bases, with 13 bases left between them. The CDR3 is 16 residues long. As DNA, the CDR3 is TGCGCCAGCAGTCAAAGACAGGACCGAACCTACAATGAGCAGTTCTTC. It specifies CASSQRQDRTYNEQFF.

The chain is built from TRBV6-6 and TRBJ2-7; TRBD1 or TRBD2 may be the D gene (5 bases each). The CDR3 length is 14 residues. Deletions cut 6 bases from V and 3 bases from J, with 15 bases between. Germline loops: CDR1 MNHNY, CDR2 SVGAGI (reference sequence). The CDR3 spells CASSFKGEFYEQYF. CDR3 bases: TGTGCCAGCAGCTTCAAAGGGGAGTTCTACGAGCAGTACTTC.

This rearrangement joins TRBV9 to TRBJ2-3, with D uncertain. This CDR3 is built from 15 residues. V was pared by 0 bases and J by 1 base, with 9 bases between. The germline V gene has CDR1 SGDLS and CDR2 YYNGEE. In DNA, the CDR3 is TGTGCCAGCAGCGTAGGCCCAGCCGGCACAGATACGCAGTATTTT. Its protein product is CASSVGPAGTDTQYF.

The CDR3 region has the DNA TGCGCCAGCAGCTTGGGTTTGGGCCCCATCGCTCGCTACACCTTC. Protein product: CASSLGLGPIARYTF. This chain joins TRBV5-1 and TRBJ1-2; D is unresolved. This CDR3 contains 15 residues. Germline V gene lookup returns CDR1 SGHRS and CDR2 YFSETQ. V lost 0 bases, J lost 9 bases, and 18 bases lay in between.

The genes are TRBV29-1 and TRBJ2-1; TRBD2 agrees at 12 bases. The V gene end was trimmed by 4 bases and the J gene end by 9 bases; junction bases not matched to a gene: 10. CDR1 is SQVTM and CDR2 is ANQGSEA in the germline V gene. CDR3 length: 15 residues. The DNA for the CDR3 is TGCAGCGTTGCCTTGCGACTAGCGGGAGTGGGTGAGCAGTTCTTC. Residues: CSVALRLAGVGEQFF.